This T cell receptor beta chain appears in the sequencing data of a study of beta chain features in type 1 diabetes. This clone was counted a few times. Its antigen remains unknown. The study reverse transcribed the entire isolated RNA, so it sequenced expressed TCRB transcripts. Sequencing used immunoSEQ multiplex PCR; TCRdb keeps in-frame clones, though not all of them. The sample lists 200,000 to 300,000 clones; 20% were seen once. Study-level findings and limits: People with Type 1 diabetes carried modestly yet significantly shorter TCRB CDR3s in all four CD4+ subsets. Naive, central memory and Treg TCRB repertoires seemed to resemble each other more closely in patients than they did in healthy donors.

J gave up 6 bases and V 6 bases, and 0 bases lay outside the gene matches. The germline CDR1 and CDR2 sequences are MDHEN and SYDVKM. The CDR3 totals 11 residues. V and J are TRBV28 and TRBJ2-7; 9 positions match TRBD1. The sequenced sample consisted of naive CD4+ T cells from blood. This clonotype was sampled from a woman aged 40 to 50 with type 1 diabetes. The CDR3 nucleotides are TGTGCCAGCAGGACAGGGGGCGAGCAGTACTTC. Its translation is CASRTGGEQYF.